This T cell receptor (beta chain) was recorded in a study of radiotherapy plus CTLA-4 blockade in lung cancer. General study findings and limits: TCR clones from tumors expanded in blood after radiotherapy plus ipilimumab.

Note on this clone: Its antigen is not identified.

This CDR3 has 13 amino acids. Germline V gives CDR1 SNHLY, CDR2 FYNNEI. J gave up 1 base and V 10 bases, and 4 bases lay outside the gene matches. Clones were read by immunoSEQ multiplex PCR, and TCRdb kept only the in-frame ones, dropping some. Among some 15,000 clones, 80% to 90% were seen once, and the ten largest hold around 14%. Sequenced material: peripheral blood, taken from a patient treated with radiotherapy plus ipilimumab. The chain recombines TRBV2 with TRBJ1-1; 9 nucleotides match TRBD1. The sequence came from a human donor with non-small cell lung cancer that progressed on radiotherapy plus ipilimumab. Some clones in this sample may be carry-over from other donors' samples. The CDR3 sequence: CATTGQGNTEAFF. CDR3 bases: TGTGCCACAACGGGACAGGGGAACACTGAAGCTTTCTTT.